Listed here are 20 T cell receptor beta chains from one sample, sequenced in a study of CD8+CD57+ T cells in acquired aplastic anemia. All patients picked for sequencing had shown, by flow cytometry, an expansion of CD8+CD57+ cells. Profiles of TCR beta VDJ and CDR3 were generated from a genomic DNA template. TCRdb reprocessed the reads via MiXCR and lists one record per CDR3 protein. The table has approximately 250,000 distinct CDR3 sequences, approximately 86% seen once; the top ten hold roughly two fifths. Sequenced: sorted CD4+, CD8+, or CD8+CD57+ T cells (not recorded which) from PBMCs. These receptors were collected from a human donor with aplastic anemia.

There are a few counts of this clonotype. One junction end disagrees with the germline gene, perhaps due to a read error. V and J are TRBV2 and TRBJ2-3; 9 nucleotides line up with TRBD1. Germline V gene data show CDR1 as SNHLY and CDR2 as FYNNEI. The CDR3 loop spans 14 amino acids. The CDR3 here is CASRGQGGQPQHFF. The CDR3 bases are TGTGCCAGCAGGGGACAGGGAGGTCAGCCCCAGCATTTTTTT.

This clonotype was counted once. The chain links TRBV7-9 to TRBJ2-7, with TRBD1 as a possible D gene (5 bases). From germline, CDR1 is SEHNR and CDR2 FQNEAQ (reference sequence). V lost 4 bases to trimming and J lost 6 bases, with 22 bases between them. There are 16 residues in the CDR3. CDR3 sequence (DNA): TGTGCCAGCAGCTACTCCGAATCAGGGCAGTGCTCCGAGCAGTACTTC. It translates to CASSYSESGQCSEQYF. The whole variable domain, filled in from reference TRBV7-9 and TRBJ2-7, reads DTGVSQNPRHKITKRGQNVTFRCDPISEHNRLYWYRQTLGQGPEFLTYFQNEAQLEKSRLLSDRFSAERPKGSFSTLEIQRTEQGDSAMYLCASSYSESGQCSEQYFGPGTRLTVT.

As regards this clonotype: The junction differs from germline at one of its ends, possibly a read error. The rearrangement joins TRBV7-7 to TRBJ2-3; 8 bases match TRBD2. This CDR3 comprises 14 residues. CDR1 SSHAT and CDR2 FNYEAQ come from the germline V gene (reference sequence). This CDR3 is CASTGGGGHVTPWF. The CDR3 DNA reads as TGTGCTAGCACCGGGGGGGGAGGACACGTCACCCCGTGGTTT.

About this clonotype itself: The CDR3 end shows no conserved phenylalanine or tryptophan, and so a read error is likely. Because the CDR3's place on the DNA is in doubt, the DNA is left out and the CDR3 is given as listed by TCRdb. The chain couples TRBV9 to TRBJ2-1; TRBD1, the D gene given by the table, was not confirmed from the DNA. The V gene's germline CDR1 is SGDLS and CDR2 YYNGEE. The CDR3 comprises 17 residues, both ends counted. This CDR3 reads CASSVEGGSAIYDEQFG.

The CDR3 reads CASSDSSSNTPLHF. CDR3 bases: TGTGCCAGCAGCGACAGTTCCTCTAATACGCCCCTCCACTTT. The V gene is TRBV2, the J gene TRBJ1-6; D is possibly TRBD1 (5 bases). The length of the CDR3 is 14 residues. V dropped 6 bases and J dropped 13 bases, with 19 bases sitting between them. The germline gives CDR1 SNHLY, CDR2 FYNNEI.

The V and J genes are TRBV15 and TRBJ2-3, with D uncertain. V was cut by 0 bases and J by 6 bases, with 4 bases left in between. Germline CDR1 reads LNHNV; CDR2 reads YYDKDF (reference sequence). The CDR3 length is 12 residues. CDR3 DNA: TGTGCCACCAGCAGAGATGTCGATACGCAGTATTTT. It codes for CATSRDVDTQYF.

The genes are TRBV7-2 and TRBJ2-5; unclear D gene. Trimming removed 6 bases from V and 7 bases from J, with 15 bases in between. CDR1 and CDR2 from the germline V gene are SGHTA and FQGNSA. The CDR3 contains 13 residues. The CDR3 DNA reads as TGTGCCAGCAGTGTCCTAGAGGAAGCGACCCAGTACTTC. It codes for CASSVLEEATQYF.

The chain employs TRBV5-8 and TRBJ2-5; possible D gene TRBD2, 5 bases. Between the trimmed V and J ends, which lost 4 bases and 4 bases, there was a span of 14 bases. In germline, CDR1 is SGHTS, CDR2 YDEGEE. The CDR3 spans 14 residues. The chain's CDR3 is CASSLGRSGETQYF. CDR3 DNA sequence: TGTGCCAGCAGCCTGGGGAGATCGGGAGAGACCCAGTACTTC.

A word on this clonotype: One junction end disagrees with the germline gene, perhaps due to a read error. V gene TRBV15 combines with J gene TRBJ2-2; TRBD1 matches at 9 bases. CDR3 length: 14 residues. Germline-derived CDR1 and CDR2 are LNHNV and YYDKDF (reference sequence). The CDR3 bases are TGTGCCAGCAGCAGGACAGGGGTCACCGGGACGCTGTTCTTC. Protein product: CASSRTGVTGTLFF.

As for this clonotype: A read error may account for a junction end that differs from germline. The chain joins TRBV7-3 to TRBJ2-5; tentatively, D is TRBD2 (5 bases). The CDR3 extends over 14 amino acids. Looked up from germline, CDR1 is SGHTA and CDR2 is FQGTGA. The CDR3 spells CATSIVGTSGTPYF. Here the CDR3 DNA reads TGTGCCACCAGTATAGTGGGCACGAGCGGTACCCCGTACTTC.

On this clonotype: An end of the junction differs from the germline gene, which may be a read error. This sequence joins TRBV9 and TRBJ1-3; D not certain. The germline CDR1 and CDR2 sequences are SGDLS and YYNGEE. This CDR3 spans 14 amino acids. The CDR3 spells CASSADSDTQSIYF. CDR3 in DNA: TGTGCCAGCAGCGCAGATTCCGATACGCAGTCCATTTATTTT.

A remark on this clonotype: An end of the junction does not agree with germline; a read error may underlie this. The chain carries TRBV7-2 and TRBJ2-3; D is ambiguous. Germline loops: CDR1 SGHTA, CDR2 FQGNSA. This CDR3 is 14 amino acids long. The chain's CDR3 is CASSLVLGATDPQF. The CDR3 DNA sequence: TGTGCCAGCAGCTTAGTTTTGGGTGCCACTGATCCGCAGTTT.

In regard to this clonotype: It is likely a read error, because the conserved phenylalanine at the end of the CDR3 is missing. The DNA is left out, because the CDR3 cannot be placed on it with certainty; the CDR3 is given as TCRdb lists it. J is TRBJ2-3 and V is TRBV9; the D call TRBD1 from the table was never checked on the DNA. Germline-derived CDR1 and CDR2 are SGDLS and YYNGEE. From its first to its last residue, the CDR3 has 13 amino acids. CDR3 sequence reads: CASGEGGTQGEYT.

This clonotype was found a few times. V usage is TRBV25-1 and J usage is TRBJ2-5; D is uncertain. Germline CDR1 and CDR2: MGHDK and SYGVNS. The CDR3 totals 12 residues. V shed 1 base and J shed 3 bases, with 3 bases lying between them. DNA of the CDR3: TGTGCCAGCAGTGAATTCGAAGAGACCCAGTACTTC. This sequence encodes CASSEFEETQYF. The entire variable domain, with the rest obtained from reference TRBV25-1 and TRBJ2-5, is as follows: EADIYQTPRYLVIGTGKKITLECSQTMGHDKMYWYQQDPGMELHLIHYSYGVNSTEKGDLSSESTVSRIRTEHFPLTLESARPSHTSQYLCASSEFEETQYFGPGTRLLVL.

The V gene is TRBV7-2, the J gene TRBJ2-5; maybe TRBD2 (7 bases). The germline CDR1 and CDR2 sequences are SGHTA and FQGNSA. The CDR3 has 14 amino acids. Trimming removed 8 bases from V and 11 bases from J, with 24 bases in between. This CDR3 reads CASGGGASYEQQYF. As DNA, the CDR3 is TGTGCCAGCGGAGGGGGGGCCTCCTACGAGCAGCAGTACTTC.

On this clonotype itself: Since the CDR3 does not end with the conserved phenylalanine or tryptophan, this likely comes from a read error. The limits of the CDR3 on the DNA are not certain, so only TCRdb's listed CDR3 is given. The chain has TRBV15 and TRBJ2-7; TRBD1 was called by the table and not checked on the DNA. In germline, CDR1 is LNHNV, CDR2 YYDKDF (reference sequence). The CDR3 spans 13 residues, counting both ends. Here the CDR3 reads CATSREGQGGEEL.

This rearrangement joins TRBV9 to TRBJ2-2, with D uncertain. The end of the DNA fits TRBJ2-4 better, so the J call may be wrong. Germline CDR1 and CDR2: SGDLS and YYNGEE. The CDR3 runs 12 residues. The CDR3 sequence: CASGLAANIQYF. CDR3 coding DNA: TGTGCCAGCGGCTTAGCTGCAAACATTCAGTACTTC.

In the case of this clonotype: The conserved final phenylalanine or tryptophan is absent from the CDR3, which likely points to a read error. No DNA is shown, since the ends of the CDR3 on it are uncertain; the CDR3 is the one TCRdb lists. The CDR3 is CASVRGAVVIDADFVH. The chain employs TRBV2 and TRBJ1-1; the table names TRBD1, a call not compared with the DNA. Germline V gene data show CDR1 as SNHLY and CDR2 as FYNNEI. The CDR3 is made up of 16 amino acids, end residues included.

The chain is built from TRBV7-9 and TRBJ2-3; 9 bases are a match to TRBD2. CDR1 SEHNR and CDR2 FQNEAQ come from the germline V gene (reference sequence). The junction had 11 bases not matched to a gene; V was cut back by 10 bases and J by 6 bases. This CDR3 contains 14 residues. The CDR3 DNA is TGTGCCAACGGCGTAGCGGGAGACCCCGATACGCAGTATTTT. This gives the protein CANGVAGDPDTQYF.

This chain uses TRBV7-2 with TRBJ2-3, with D perhaps being TRBD1 or TRBD2 (6 bases each). V was clipped by 3 bases and J by 12 bases, with 16 bases between them. The CDR3 totals 13 residues. Germline V gene lookup returns CDR1 SGHTA and CDR2 FQGNSA. In DNA, the CDR3 is TGTGCCAGCAGCTTCGGGGGCAGACACACTCAGTATTTT. It specifies CASSFGGRHTQYF.